This entry lists 6 T cell receptor beta chains sequenced from one sample in a study of naive and memory T cell subsets. Antigen specificity for these receptors is unknown. Notes on the study in general: A few larger clonotypes appeared in naive repertoires, especially CD8, possibly memory cells re-expressing CD45RA.

The beta constant-region primer was an equimolar mix of two oligonucleotides covering TRBC1 and TRBC2. Nested alpha and beta constant-region primers with the SP2 primer drove four PCR rounds on ligated cDNA. TCRdb reprocessed the UMI-ligation and nested PCR reads with MiXCR, giving one entry per CDR3 protein. The table includes around 160,000 distinct CDR3 sequences, about 20% detected once. The sequenced sample was naive CD4+ T cells from blood. The receptors here all came from a human donor in good health.

This clonotype was found many times. The chain couples TRBV29-1 to TRBJ2-3, with 8 bases fitting TRBD1. CDR3 length: 14 residues. Germline CDR1 SQVTM, CDR2 ANQGSEA. V lost 3 bases and J lost 4; bases outside the gene matches: 6. The CDR3, as DNA: TGCAGCGTTGAGGACAGGGTGGGGGCAGATACGCAGTATTTT. Encoded protein: CSVEDRVGADTQYF.

The CDR3 DNA sequence: TGTGCCAGCAGCTTTTATAGCGGAAGCTCCTACAATGAGCAGTTCTTC. Translated: CASSFYSGSSYNEQFF. The V gene is TRBV7-2, the J gene TRBJ2-1; D is possibly TRBD2 (6 bases). This CDR3 is 16 amino acids long. From germline, CDR1 is SGHTA and CDR2 FQGNSA. The V and J ends lost 3 bases and 0 bases respectively, with 12 bases between them.

This clonotype came up many times. V gene TRBV10-1 combines with J gene TRBJ2-5, with 7 bases aligning to TRBD1. Germline values: CDR1 WNHNN, CDR2 SYGVQD (reference sequence). V shed 6 bases, J shed 3 bases, and the junction held 4 bases outside the gene matches. This CDR3 is 13 amino acids long. Here the CDR3 DNA reads TGCGCCAGCAGCCGAGGGGGCGAAGAGACCCAGTACTTC. Translated, it gives CASSRGGEETQYF.

This clonotype came up a few times. The chain employs TRBV19 and TRBJ2-7; D might be TRBD2 (6 bases). V shed 6 bases and J shed 3 bases, with 18 bases lying between them. There are 15 residues in the CDR3. The germline CDR1 and CDR2 sequences are LNHDA and SQIVND (reference sequence). The CDR3 coding sequence is TGTGCCAGTAGCCAGGACCCAGGAGGGTACTACGAGCAGTACTTC. Translated, it gives CASSQDPGGYYEQYF.

The chain is built from TRBV6-1 and TRBJ2-6; D is unresolved. Trimming took 4 bases from V and 0 from J, leaving 13 bases between them. This CDR3 spans 17 amino acids. Germline values: CDR1 MNHNS, CDR2 SASEGT. The CDR3 nucleotides are TGTGCCAGCAGTGCGGCCACCAGTGGCTCTGGGGCCAACGTCCTGACTTTC. It encodes CASSAATSGSGANVLTF.

The CDR3 DNA is TGTGCCAGCAGCCCGTCTAGCGGCCCCTACAATGAGCAGTTCTTC. Its translation: CASSPSSGPYNEQFF. The chain carries TRBV7-6 and TRBJ2-1; TRBD2 aligns across 7 bases. This CDR3 has 15 amino acids. The V gene end was trimmed by 5 bases and the J gene end by 2 bases; junction bases not matched to a gene: 6. Germline lookup yields CDR1 SGHVS and CDR2 FNYEAQ.